The rows below give T cell receptor beta chains drawn from one sample of a study of neurological immune-mediated disorders. TCRdb used MiXCR to reprocess the 5' RACE reads, holding one entry per CDR3 protein. The table lists 45,000 or so distinct CDR3 sequences, roughly 6% of them singletons. Source material: CD4+ T cells from blood. The receptor set was obtained from a woman aged 40 to 50 in good health. Both conserved end residues are part of each CDR3. D genes are given only for firm matches. A row's size may be missing; if present it is once, few, many or a size class.

abundance: many; d_gene: NA; v_gene: TRBV3-1; j_gene: TRBJ1-6; CDR3nt: TGTGCCAGCAGCCCCGGCCCGACAATATCAGGTTCACCCCTCCACTTT; CDR3aa: CASSPGPTISGSPLHF
abundance: many; d_gene: NA; v_gene: TRBV29-1; j_gene: TRBJ2-7; CDR3nt: TGCAGCGTTGGACAAAGCTTTTACGAGCAGTACTTC; CDR3aa: CSVGQSFYEQYF
abundance: many; d_gene: NA; v_gene: TRBV20-1; j_gene: TRBJ2-5; CDR3nt: TGCAGTGCTCCCTTTCAGGGGACAGAGACCCAGTACTTC; CDR3aa: CSAPFQGTETQYF
abundance: many; d_gene: TRBD2; v_gene: TRBV27; j_gene: TRBJ2-5; CDR3nt: TGTGCCAGCAGTTCGAGCCCTGGACTAGCGGGAGGGCAAGAGACCCAGTACTTC; CDR3aa: CASSSSPGLAGGQETQYF
abundance: many; d_gene: NA; v_gene: TRBV5-1; j_gene: TRBJ2-7; CDR3nt: TGCGCCAGCAGCTTGTCCGGAGGGGAGCAGTACTTC; CDR3aa: CASSLSGGEQYF
abundance: many; d_gene: TRBD2; v_gene: TRBV20-1; j_gene: TRBJ2-7; CDR3nt: TGCAGTGCTAGAGATAGCGGGAGAATCAACGAGCAGTACTTC; CDR3aa: CSARDSGRINEQYF
abundance: many; d_gene: NA; v_gene: TRBV29-1; j_gene: TRBJ1-2; CDR3nt: TGCAGCGCCAGCGATCCCCAGGCTGGTGGCTACACCTTC; CDR3aa: CSASDPQAGGYTF
abundance: many; d_gene: TRBD1; v_gene: TRBV20-1; j_gene: TRBJ1-1; CDR3nt: TGCAGTGCTGGAAGGACAGGGAGCGCTGAAGCTTTCTTT; CDR3aa: CSAGRTGSAEAFF
abundance: many; d_gene: NA; v_gene: TRBV20-1; j_gene: TRBJ2-1; CDR3nt: TGCAGTGCTCCGGTCGTGGTGGCGAAGGGTGAGCAGTTCTTC; CDR3aa: CSAPVVVAKGEQFF
abundance: few; d_gene: NA; v_gene: TRBV5-1; j_gene: TRBJ2-6; CDR3nt: TGCGCCAGCGGCGATCTATCTCGCGGGTCTGGGGCCAACGTCCTGACTTTC; CDR3aa: CASGDLSRGSGANVLTF
abundance: many; d_gene: NA; v_gene: TRBV28; j_gene: TRBJ2-7; CDR3nt: TGTGCCACCTCGGTCGATTTCGAGCAGTACTTC; CDR3aa: CATSVDFEQYF
abundance: many; d_gene: NA; v_gene: TRBV5-1; j_gene: TRBJ2-3; CDR3nt: TGCGCCAGCAGCTTGGAGGGTGAGGCAGATACGCAGTATTTT; CDR3aa: CASSLEGEADTQYF
abundance: many; d_gene: NA; v_gene: TRBV6-5; j_gene: TRBJ2-6; CDR3nt: TGTGCCAGCAGTTCCGGGACTCTCTCTGGGGCCAACGTCCTGACTTTC; CDR3aa: CASSSGTLSGANVLTF
abundance: NA; d_gene: NA; v_gene: TRBV27; j_gene: TRBJ1-1; CDR3nt: TGTGCCAGCTCTCCCCTTCGGGGGGGCAGGGAATACACTGAAGCTTTCTTT; CDR3aa: CASSPLRGGREYTEAFF
abundance: many; d_gene: TRBD1; v_gene: TRBV5-4; j_gene: TRBJ2-7; CDR3nt: TGTGCCAGCAGCACCGCTGACAGGGCCCTAGACGAGCAGTACTTC; CDR3aa: CASSTADRALDEQYF
abundance: many; d_gene: NA; v_gene: TRBV3-1; j_gene: TRBJ2-7; CDR3nt: TGTGCCAGCAGCGGCGGGACTTTTGATTACGAGCAGTACTTC; CDR3aa: CASSGGTFDYEQYF
abundance: many; d_gene: NA; v_gene: TRBV18; j_gene: TRBJ2-7; CDR3nt: TGTGCCAGCTCCAGCGCCTACGAGCAGTACTTC; CDR3aa: CASSSAYEQYF
abundance: many; d_gene: TRBD2; v_gene: TRBV20-1; j_gene: TRBJ2-2; CDR3nt: TGCAGTGCACAAGCGGGAGGAAGATGGACCGGGGAGCTGTTTTTT; CDR3aa: CSAQAGGRWTGELFF